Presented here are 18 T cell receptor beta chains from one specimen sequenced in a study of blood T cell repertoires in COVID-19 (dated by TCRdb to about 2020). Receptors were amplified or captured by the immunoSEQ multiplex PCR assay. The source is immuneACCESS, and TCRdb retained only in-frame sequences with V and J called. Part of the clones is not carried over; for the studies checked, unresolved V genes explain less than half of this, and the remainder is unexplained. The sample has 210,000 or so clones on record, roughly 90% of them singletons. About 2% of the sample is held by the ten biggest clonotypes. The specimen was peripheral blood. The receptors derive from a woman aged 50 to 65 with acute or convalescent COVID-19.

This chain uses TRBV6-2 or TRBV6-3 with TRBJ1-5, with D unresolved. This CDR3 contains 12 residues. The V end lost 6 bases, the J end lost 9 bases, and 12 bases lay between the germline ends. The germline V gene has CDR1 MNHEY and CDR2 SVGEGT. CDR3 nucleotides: TGTGCCAGCAGACCTGATGAGGGGCCCCAGCATTTT. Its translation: CASRPDEGPQHF.

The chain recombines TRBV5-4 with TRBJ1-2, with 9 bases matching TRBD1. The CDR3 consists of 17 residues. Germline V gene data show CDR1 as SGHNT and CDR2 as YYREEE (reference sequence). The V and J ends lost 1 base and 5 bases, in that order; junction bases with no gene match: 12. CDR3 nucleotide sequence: TGTGCCAGCAGCTTGCGGTTGGATACAGGGGGCGCGTATGGCTACACCTTC. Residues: CASSLRLDTGGAYGYTF.

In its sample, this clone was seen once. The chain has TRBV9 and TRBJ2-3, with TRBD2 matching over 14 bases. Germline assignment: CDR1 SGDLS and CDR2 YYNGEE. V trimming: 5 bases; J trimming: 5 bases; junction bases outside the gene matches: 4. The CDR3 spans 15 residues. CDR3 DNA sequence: TGTGCCAGCAGTATCGGACTAGCGGGGGGAGATACGCAGTATTTT. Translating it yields CASSIGLAGGDTQYF. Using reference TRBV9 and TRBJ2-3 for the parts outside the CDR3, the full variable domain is DSGVTQTPKHLITATGQRVTLRCSPRSGDLSVYWYQQSLDQGLQFLIQYYNGEERAKGNILERFSAQQFPDLHSELNLSSLELGDSALYFCASSIGLAGGDTQYFGPGTRLTVL.

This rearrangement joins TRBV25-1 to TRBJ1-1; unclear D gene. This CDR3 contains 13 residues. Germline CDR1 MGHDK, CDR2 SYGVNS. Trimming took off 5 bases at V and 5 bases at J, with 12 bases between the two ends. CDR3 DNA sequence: TGTGCCAGCAGTTGGAGAAGTGGGACTGAAGCTTTCTTT. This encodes CASSWRSGTEAFF.

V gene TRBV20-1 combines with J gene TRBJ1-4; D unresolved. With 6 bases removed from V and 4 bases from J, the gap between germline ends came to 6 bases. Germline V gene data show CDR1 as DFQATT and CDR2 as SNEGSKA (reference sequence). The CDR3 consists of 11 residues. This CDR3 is CSAVSNEKLFF. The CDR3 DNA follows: TGCAGTGCGGTTAGTAATGAAAAACTGTTTTTT.

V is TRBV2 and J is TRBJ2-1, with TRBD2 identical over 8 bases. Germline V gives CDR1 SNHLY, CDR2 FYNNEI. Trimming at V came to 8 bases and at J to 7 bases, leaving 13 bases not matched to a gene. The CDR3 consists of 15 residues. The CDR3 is CASLGGTSGLNEQFF. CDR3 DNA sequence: TGTGCCAGCCTGGGGGGTACTAGCGGACTAAATGAGCAGTTCTTC.

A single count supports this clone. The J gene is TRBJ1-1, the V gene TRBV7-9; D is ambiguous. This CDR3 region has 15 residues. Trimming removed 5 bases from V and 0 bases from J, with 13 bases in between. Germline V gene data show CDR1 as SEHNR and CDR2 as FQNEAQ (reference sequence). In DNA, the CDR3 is TGTGCCAGCAGCCTAGGTGAGGGCCTGAACACTGAAGCTTTCTTT. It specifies CASSLGEGLNTEAFF.

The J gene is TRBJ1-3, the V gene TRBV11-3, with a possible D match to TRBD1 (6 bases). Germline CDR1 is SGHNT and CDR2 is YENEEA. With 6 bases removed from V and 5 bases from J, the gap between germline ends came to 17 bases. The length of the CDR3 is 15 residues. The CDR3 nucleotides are TGTGCCAGCAGTCCCGGACAGTTCGGGAGAAACACCATATATTTT. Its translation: CASSPGQFGRNTIYF.

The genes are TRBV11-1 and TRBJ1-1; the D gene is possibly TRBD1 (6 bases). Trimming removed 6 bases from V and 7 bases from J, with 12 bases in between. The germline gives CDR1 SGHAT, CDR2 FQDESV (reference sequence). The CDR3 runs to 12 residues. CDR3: CASSRQESEAFF. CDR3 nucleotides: TGTGCCAGCAGTAGACAGGAGAGTGAAGCTTTCTTT.

The DNA for the CDR3 is TGTGCCAGCAGCCGGGCCGGACAGGGACACGAGCAGTACTTC. As protein: CASSRAGQGHEQYF. The chain combines TRBV3-1 (or the pseudogene TRBV3-2) with TRBJ2-7; the match to TRBD1 covers 8 bases. CDR3 size: 14 residues. CDR1 and CDR2 from the germline V gene are LGHDT and YNNKEL (reference sequence). V shed 4 bases, J shed 5 bases, and the junction held 7 bases outside the gene matches.

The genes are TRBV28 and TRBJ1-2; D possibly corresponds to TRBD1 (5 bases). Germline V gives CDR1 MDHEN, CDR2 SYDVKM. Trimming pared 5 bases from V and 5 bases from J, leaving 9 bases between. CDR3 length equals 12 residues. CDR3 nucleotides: TGTGCCAGCAGTCCGGGGGTTTATGGCTACACCTTC. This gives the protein CASSPGVYGYTF.

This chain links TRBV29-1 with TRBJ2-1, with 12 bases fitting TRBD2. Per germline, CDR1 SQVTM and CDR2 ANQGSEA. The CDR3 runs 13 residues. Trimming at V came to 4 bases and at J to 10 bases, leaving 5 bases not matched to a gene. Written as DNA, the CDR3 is TGCAGCGTTGGGACTAGCGGGATAAGGGAGCAGTTCTTC. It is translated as CSVGTSGIREQFF.

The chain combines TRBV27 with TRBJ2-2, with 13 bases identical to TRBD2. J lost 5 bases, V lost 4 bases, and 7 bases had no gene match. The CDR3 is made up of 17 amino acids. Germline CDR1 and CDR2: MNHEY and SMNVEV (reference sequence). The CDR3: CASSSRTSGRTTGELFF. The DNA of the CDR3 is TGTGCCAGCAGTTCTCGGACTAGCGGGAGAACTACCGGGGAGCTGTTTTTT.

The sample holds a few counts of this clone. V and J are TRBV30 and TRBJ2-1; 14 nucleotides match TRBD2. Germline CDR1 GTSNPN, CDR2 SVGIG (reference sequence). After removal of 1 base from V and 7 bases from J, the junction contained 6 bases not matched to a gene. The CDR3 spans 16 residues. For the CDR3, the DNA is TGTGCCTGGAGTGGTGGACTAGCGGGAGGTCAAAATGAGCAGTTCTTC. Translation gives CAWSGGLAGGQNEQFF.

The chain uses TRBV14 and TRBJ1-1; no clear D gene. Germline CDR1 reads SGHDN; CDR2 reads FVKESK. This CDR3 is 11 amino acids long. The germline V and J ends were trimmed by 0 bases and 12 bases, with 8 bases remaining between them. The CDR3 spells CASSQDVGTFF. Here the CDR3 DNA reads TGTGCCAGCAGCCAAGATGTCGGTACTTTCTTT. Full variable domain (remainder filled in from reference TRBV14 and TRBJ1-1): EAGVTQFPSHSVIEKGQTVTLRCDPISGHDNLYWYRRVMGKEIKFLLHFVKESKQDESGMPNNRFLAERTGGTYSTLKVQPAELEDSGVYFCASSQDVGTFFGQGTRLTVV.

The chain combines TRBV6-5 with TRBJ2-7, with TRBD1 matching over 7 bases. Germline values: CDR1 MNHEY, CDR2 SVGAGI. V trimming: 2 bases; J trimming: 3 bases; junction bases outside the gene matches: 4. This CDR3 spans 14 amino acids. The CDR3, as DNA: TGTGCCAGCAGTTACGCGTACAGGGGCTACGAGCAGTACTTC. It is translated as CASSYAYRGYEQYF.

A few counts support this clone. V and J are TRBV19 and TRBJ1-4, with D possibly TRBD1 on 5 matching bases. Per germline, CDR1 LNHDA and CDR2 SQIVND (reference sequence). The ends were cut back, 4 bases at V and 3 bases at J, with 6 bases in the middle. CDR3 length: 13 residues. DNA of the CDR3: TGTGCCAGTAGTAGGGGGGCTAATGAAAAACTGTTTTTT. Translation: CASSRGANEKLFF.

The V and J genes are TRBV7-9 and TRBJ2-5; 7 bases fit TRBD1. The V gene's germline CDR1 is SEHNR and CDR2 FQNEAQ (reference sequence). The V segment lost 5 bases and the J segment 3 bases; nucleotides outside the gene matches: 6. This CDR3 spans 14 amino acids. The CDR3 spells CASSPRQGKETQYF. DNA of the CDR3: TGTGCCAGCAGCCCAAGACAGGGAAAAGAGACCCAGTACTTC.